The present T cell receptor (beta chain) was sequenced within a study of T cell changes during pregnancy in multiple sclerosis. TCRdb's copy holds only in-frame clones and misses some; the assay was immunoSEQ multiplex PCR. Of some 74,000 clones in the sample, 80% to 95% were seen once. The CDR3 has 18 amino acids. The ends were cut back, 0 bases at V and 0 bases at J, with 15 bases in the middle. The germline gives CDR1 SEHNR, CDR2 FQNEAQ (reference sequence). The V and J genes are TRBV7-9 and TRBJ2-1; D is perhaps TRBD1 (5 bases). The sequencing here drew on peripheral blood, taken after pregnancy. The TCR originated in a female donor in good health, enrolled as a control in a pregnancy study. The CDR3 protein is CASSLAAGPMSSYNEQFF. CDR3 coding DNA: TGTGCCAGCAGCTTAGCAGCAGGGCCTATGAGCTCCTACAATGAGCAGTTCTTC.